Each of the 18 T cell receptor beta chains below was sequenced from the same sample in a study of identical twins. TCRdb ran MiXCR on the 5' RACE reads and lists one entry per CDR3 protein. The sample has around 370,000 distinct CDR3 sequences, about 10% seen once; the top ten hold roughly 9%. The sequenced sample consisted of naive T cells sorted from blood. The receptors were gathered from a woman aged 50 to 60 in good health.

Worth noting for this clonotype: An end of the junction differs from the germline gene, which may be a read error. The rearrangement links TRBV7-9 to TRBJ2-7; D remains unclear. CDR3 size: 16 residues. Germline V gives CDR1 SEHNR, CDR2 FQNEAQ (reference sequence). The CDR3 spells CASSSPGLTVSYDQYF. Written as DNA, the CDR3 is TGTGCCAGCAGCTCGCCTGGTTTGACGGTCTCCTACGACCAGTACTTC. Full variable domain (missing parts from reference TRBV7-9 and TRBJ2-7): DTGVSQNPRHKITKRGQNVTFRCDPISEHNRLYWYRQTLGQGPEFLTYFQNEAQLEKSRLLSDRFSAERPKGSFSTLEIQRTEQGDSAMYLCASSSPGLTVSYDQYFGPGTRLTVT.

This clonotype has just a few counts. This chain links TRBV12-3 or TRBV12-4 with TRBJ2-7, with D possibly called TRBD1 or TRBD2 (5 bases each). The CDR3 totals 14 residues. Trimming took 3 bases from V and 2 from J, leaving 11 bases between them. In DNA, the CDR3 is TGTGCCAGCAGTTTGGGGGTCGCAACCTACGAGCAGTACTTC. This translates into CASSLGVATYEQYF.

This clonotype has a count of ten or more. V gene TRBV20-1 combines with J gene TRBJ1-2; 8 nucleotides agree with TRBD1. The CDR3 is made up of 13 amino acids. The J segment lost 7 bases and the V segment lost 4 bases, leaving 8 bases of the junction unmatched. The germline V gene encodes CDR1 DFQATT and CDR2 SNEGSKA (reference sequence). CDR3 amino acids: CSAKSQGGLGYTF. The DNA for the CDR3 is TGCAGTGCTAAATCACAGGGGGGTCTTGGCTACACCTTC.

This rearrangement joins TRBV24-1 to TRBJ2-2, with TRBD2 matching 14 bases. V shed 5 bases, J shed 4 bases, and the junction held 8 bases outside the gene matches. CDR3 size: 18 residues. CDR1 KGHDR and CDR2 SFDVKD come from the germline V gene. Here the CDR3 reads CATSGPGLAGDLTGELFF. The CDR3 nucleotides are TGTGCCACCAGTGGTCCGGGACTAGCGGGAGATCTCACCGGGGAGCTGTTTTTT.

This clonotype was seen a handful of times. The rearrangement joins TRBV6-6 to TRBJ2-7, with D uncertain. The CDR3 spans 15 residues. The V and J ends lost 6 bases and 3 bases respectively, with 18 bases between them. The germline CDR1 and CDR2 sequences are MNHNY and SVGAGI (reference sequence). For the CDR3, the DNA is TGTGCCAGCAGCCCCCTAAGATTGTCTTTCTACGAGCAGTACTTC. It encodes CASSPLRLSFYEQYF.

This clonotype was counted ten times or more. This chain joins TRBV4-2 and TRBJ2-3; D perhaps matches TRBD2 (5 bases). The V gene's germline CDR1 is LGHNA and CDR2 YNFKEQ. V was cut by 4 bases and J by 6 bases, with 26 bases left in between. The CDR3 has 18 residues. The CDR3 here is CASSPDGNAKGVADTQYF. The CDR3 region has the DNA TGTGCCAGCAGCCCAGACGGGAATGCGAAGGGCGTGGCGGATACGCAGTATTTT.

The rearrangement joins TRBV4-1 to TRBJ1-2; D ambiguous. From germline, CDR1 is MGHRA and CDR2 YSYEKL. Between the trimmed V and J ends, which lost 10 bases and 11 bases, there was a span of 17 bases. The CDR3 totals 11 residues. The chain's CDR3 is CATRGSGPYTF. CDR3 sequence (DNA): TGCGCCACCCGAGGGTCCGGGCCTTACACCTTC.

This clonotype was seen more than once but under ten times. This chain links TRBV9 with TRBJ2-4; TRBD1 aligns across 8 bases. Germline trimming cut 3 bases from V and 2 bases from J; bases unmatched to any gene: 16. Germline CDR1 is SGDLS and CDR2 is YYNGEE. This CDR3 spans 19 amino acids. CDR3: CASSEDDRGGVQSKNIQYF. The CDR3 DNA reads as TGTGCCAGCAGCGAGGATGACAGGGGTGGTGTCCAGTCCAAAAACATTCAGTACTTC.

The chain uses TRBV6-5 and TRBJ2-5; 10 nucleotides line up with TRBD2. CDR1 is MNHEY, CDR2 SVGAGI, per germline. With 0 bases clipped from V and 1 base from J, the junction kept 5 bases outside the gene matches. CDR3 length: 17 residues. CDR3 loop: CASSYSRLAGSQETQYF. In nucleotides, the CDR3 is TGTGCCAGCAGTTACTCCCGACTAGCGGGCAGCCAAGAGACCCAGTACTTC.

This clonotype was recorded many times. The chain is built from TRBV4-1 and TRBJ2-7, with 10 bases matching TRBD1. CDR3 size: 15 residues. J gave up 1 base and V 4 bases, and 4 bases lay outside the gene matches. CDR1 and CDR2 from the germline V gene are MGHRA and YSYEKL. The CDR3 DNA reads TGCGCCAGCAGCCCTCGGGACAGGGGATCCTACGAGCAGTACTTC. This gives the protein CASSPRDRGSYEQYF.

This clonotype was detected ten times or more. This chain links TRBV15 with TRBJ1-5; possible D gene TRBD1, 5 bases. The CDR3 contains 15 residues. Germline V lookup: CDR1 LNHNV, CDR2 YYDKDF (reference sequence). Trimming left V 3 bases short and J 3 bases short, with 12 bases between. The chain's CDR3 is CATSSRDGSNQPQHF. The CDR3, as DNA: TGTGCCACCAGCAGTCGGGACGGATCCAATCAGCCCCAGCATTTT.

In this sample, this clonotype turned up many times. The genes are TRBV6-6 and TRBJ2-4; no definite D call. The germline CDR1 and CDR2 sequences are MNHNY and SVGAGI (reference sequence). The CDR3 totals 12 residues. Trimming stripped 4 bases from V and 6 bases from J, with 7 bases between. The CDR3 spells CASSSLGNIQYF. DNA for the CDR3: TGTGCCAGCAGTTCTCTAGGAAACATTCAGTACTTC.

There are a few counts of this clonotype. The gene calls are TRBV30 and TRBJ2-4; 7 nucleotides match TRBD1. The CDR3 sequence is 14 residues long. Germline CDR1 is GTSNPN and CDR2 is SVGIG (reference sequence). Trimming removed 5 bases from V and 8 bases from J; junction bases left unmatched: 12. The CDR3 reads CAWQTGTDSYIQYF. CDR3 nucleotide sequence: TGTGCCTGGCAGACCGGGACAGATTCGTACATTCAGTACTTC. The full variable domain, with the rest looked up from reference TRBV30 and TRBJ2-4, is SQTIHQWPATLVQPVGSPLSLECTVEGTSNPNLYWYRQAAGRGLQLLFYSVGIGQISSEVPQNLSASRPQDRQFILSSKKLLLSDSGFYLCAWQTGTDSYIQYFGAGTRLSVL.

This clonotype has a handful of counts. The V gene is TRBV3-1, the J gene TRBJ2-4; no reliable D call. The CDR3 sequence is 13 residues long. V lost 0 bases, J lost 13 bases, and 13 bases lay in between. Per the germline V gene, CDR1 is LGHDT and CDR2 is YNNKEL (reference sequence). CDR3 sequence: CASSQDKNMPQYF. DNA for the CDR3: TGTGCCAGCAGCCAAGATAAGAACATGCCCCAGTACTTC.

The J gene is TRBJ2-7, the V gene TRBV7-2; 7 positions agree with TRBD2. The V segment lost 2 bases and the J segment 0 bases; nucleotides outside the gene matches: 16. The CDR3 spans 19 residues. Germline-derived CDR1 and CDR2 are SGHTA and FQGNSA. CDR3: CASSLSFTASGPYSYEQYF. The DNA of the CDR3 is TGTGCCAGCAGCTTATCTTTCACGGCTAGCGGACCTTACTCCTACGAGCAGTACTTC.

The J gene is TRBJ1-4, the V gene TRBV19, with a possible D match to TRBD1 (5 bases). Germline CDR1 and CDR2: LNHDA and SQIVND (reference sequence). Deletions cut 2 bases from V and 5 bases from J, with 9 bases between. The CDR3 covers 14 residues. The CDR3 DNA reads TGTGCCAGTAGTATATGGGGGGAAAATGAAAAACTGTTTTTT. This translates into CASSIWGENEKLFF.

Here the CDR3 DNA reads TGTGCCAGCAGCCCGACTCCCCGGGGCAACTATGGCTACACCTTC. Translating gives CASSPTPRGNYGYTF. The V call is TRBV14, the J call TRBJ1-2; tentatively, D is TRBD1 (5 bases). The CDR3 consists of 15 residues. Germline V gives CDR1 SGHDN, CDR2 FVKESK. Deletions cut 4 bases from V and 2 bases from J, with 14 bases between.

The chain employs TRBV5-1 and TRBJ2-7; 15 bases are a match to TRBD2. The trim removed 3 bases at V and 4 bases at J, leaving 5 bases unmatched. Germline CDR1 reads SGHRS; CDR2 reads YFSETQ. The CDR3 runs 16 residues. The CDR3 nucleotides are TGCGCCAGCAGCTACGGGACTAGCGGGAGGTTTTACGAGCAGTACTTC. It codes for CASSYGTSGRFYEQYF.